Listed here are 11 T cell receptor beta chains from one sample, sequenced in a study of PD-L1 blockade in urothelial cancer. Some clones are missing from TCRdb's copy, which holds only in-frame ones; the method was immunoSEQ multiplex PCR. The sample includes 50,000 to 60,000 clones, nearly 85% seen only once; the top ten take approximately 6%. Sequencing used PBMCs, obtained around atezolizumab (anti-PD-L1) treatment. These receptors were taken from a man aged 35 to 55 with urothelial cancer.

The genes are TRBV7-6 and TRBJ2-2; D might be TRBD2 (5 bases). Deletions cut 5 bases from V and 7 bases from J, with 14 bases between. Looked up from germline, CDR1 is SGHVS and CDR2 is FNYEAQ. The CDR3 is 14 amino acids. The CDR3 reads CASSLDYGSGELFF. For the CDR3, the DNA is TGTGCCAGCAGCCTCGACTACGGAAGCGGGGAGCTGTTTTTT.

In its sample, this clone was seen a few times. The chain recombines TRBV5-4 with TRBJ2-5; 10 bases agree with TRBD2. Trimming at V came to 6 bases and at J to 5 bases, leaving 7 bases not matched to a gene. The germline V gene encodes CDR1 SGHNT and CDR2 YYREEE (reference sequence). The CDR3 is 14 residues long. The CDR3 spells CASTSGRGGETQYF. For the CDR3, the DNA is TGTGCCAGCACTAGCGGGAGAGGGGGGGAGACCCAGTACTTC.

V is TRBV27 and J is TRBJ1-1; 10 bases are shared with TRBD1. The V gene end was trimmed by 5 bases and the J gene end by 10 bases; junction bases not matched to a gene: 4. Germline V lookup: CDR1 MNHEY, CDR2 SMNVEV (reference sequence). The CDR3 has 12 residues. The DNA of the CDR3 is TGTGCCAGCAGTAGGGACAGGGGAAGAGCTTTCTTT. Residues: CASSRDRGRAFF.

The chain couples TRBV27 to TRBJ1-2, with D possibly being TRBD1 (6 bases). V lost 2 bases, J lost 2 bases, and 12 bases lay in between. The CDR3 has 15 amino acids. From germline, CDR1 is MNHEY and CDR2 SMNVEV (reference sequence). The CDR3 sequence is CASSLGQGYNYGYTF. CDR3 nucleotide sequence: TGTGCCAGCAGTTTAGGGCAGGGGTACAACTATGGCTACACCTTC.

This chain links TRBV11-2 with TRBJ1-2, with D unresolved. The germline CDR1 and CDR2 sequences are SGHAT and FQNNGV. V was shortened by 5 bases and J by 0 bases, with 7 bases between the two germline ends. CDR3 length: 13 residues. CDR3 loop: CASSPSPNYGYTF. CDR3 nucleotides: TGTGCCAGCAGCCCAAGCCCTAACTATGGCTACACCTTC.

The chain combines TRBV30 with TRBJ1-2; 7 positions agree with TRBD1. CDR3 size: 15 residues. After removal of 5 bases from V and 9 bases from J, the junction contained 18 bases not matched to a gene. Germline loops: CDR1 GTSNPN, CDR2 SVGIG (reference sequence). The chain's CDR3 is CAWHPVGTASRRYTF. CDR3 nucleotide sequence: TGTGCCTGGCACCCAGTTGGGACAGCGAGCAGGCGCTACACCTTC.

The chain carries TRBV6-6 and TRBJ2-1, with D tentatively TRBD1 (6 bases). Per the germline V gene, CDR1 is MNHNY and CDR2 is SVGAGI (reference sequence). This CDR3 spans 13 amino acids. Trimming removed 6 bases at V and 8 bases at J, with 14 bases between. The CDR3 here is CASRRTGGHEQFF. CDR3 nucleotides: TGTGCCAGCAGGAGGACTGGGGGCCATGAGCAGTTCTTC.

The CDR3 nucleotides read TGTGCCAGCAGTTTTCGGGGGGCAGGCGGAAACACCATATATTTT. Protein product: CASSFRGAGGNTIYF. J is TRBJ1-3 and V is TRBV28, with D perhaps matching TRBD1 (6 bases). The V gene lost 3 bases and the J gene lost 4 bases, with 13 bases spanning the gap. The CDR3 totals 15 residues. The germline CDR1 and CDR2 sequences are MDHEN and SYDVKM.

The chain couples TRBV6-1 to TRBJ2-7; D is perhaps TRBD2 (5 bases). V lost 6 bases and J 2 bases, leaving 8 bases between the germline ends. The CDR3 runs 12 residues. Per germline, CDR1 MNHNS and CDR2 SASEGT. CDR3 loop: CASRDSTYEQYF. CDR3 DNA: TGTGCCAGCAGGGACTCCACCTACGAGCAGTACTTC.

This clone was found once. The CDR3 DNA reads TGTGCCAGCATCGCGAGGACTAGCGGGGGTAATGAGCAGTTCTTC. Protein product: CASIARTSGGNEQFF. The V call is TRBV6-1, the J call TRBJ2-1; TRBD2 matches 13 bases. V lost 7 bases, J lost 7 bases, and 7 bases stayed unmatched. The germline V gene has CDR1 MNHNS and CDR2 SASEGT. CDR3 size: 15 residues.

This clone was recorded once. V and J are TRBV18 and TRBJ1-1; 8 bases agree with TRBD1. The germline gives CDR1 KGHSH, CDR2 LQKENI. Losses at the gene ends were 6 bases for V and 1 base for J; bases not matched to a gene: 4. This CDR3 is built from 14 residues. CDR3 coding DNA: TGTGCCAGCTCGACAGGGGTTTGGAACACTGAAGCTTTCTTT. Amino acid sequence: CASSTGVWNTEAFF.